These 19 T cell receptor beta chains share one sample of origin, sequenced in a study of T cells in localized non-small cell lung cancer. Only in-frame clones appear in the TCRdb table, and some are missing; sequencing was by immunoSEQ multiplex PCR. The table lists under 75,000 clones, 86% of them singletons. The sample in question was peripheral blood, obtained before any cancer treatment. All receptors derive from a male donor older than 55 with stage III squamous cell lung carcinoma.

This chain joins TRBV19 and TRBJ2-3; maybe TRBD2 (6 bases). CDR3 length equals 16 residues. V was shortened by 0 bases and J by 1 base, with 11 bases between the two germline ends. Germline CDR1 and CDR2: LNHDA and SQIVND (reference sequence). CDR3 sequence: CASSIEGGMGTDTQYF. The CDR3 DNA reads TGTGCCAGTAGTATAGAAGGCGGGATGGGCACAGATACGCAGTATTTT.

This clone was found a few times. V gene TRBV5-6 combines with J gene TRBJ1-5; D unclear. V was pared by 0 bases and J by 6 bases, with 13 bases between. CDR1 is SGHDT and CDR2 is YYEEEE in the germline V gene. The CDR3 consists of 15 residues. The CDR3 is CASSLGGIGSQPQHF. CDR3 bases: TGTGCCAGCAGCTTGGGAGGGATTGGGAGTCAGCCCCAGCATTTT.

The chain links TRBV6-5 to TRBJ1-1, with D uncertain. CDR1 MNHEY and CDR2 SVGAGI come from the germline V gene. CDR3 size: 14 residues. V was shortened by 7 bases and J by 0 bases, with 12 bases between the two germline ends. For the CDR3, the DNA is TGTGCCAGCACCCGGACGGAGATGAACACTGAAGCTTTCTTT. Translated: CASTRTEMNTEAFF.

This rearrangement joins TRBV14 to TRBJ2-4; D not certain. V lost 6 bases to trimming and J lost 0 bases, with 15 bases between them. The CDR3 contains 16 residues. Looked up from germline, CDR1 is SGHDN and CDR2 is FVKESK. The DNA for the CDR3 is TGTGCCAGCAGTCGTACGGAGAGGCTAGCCAAAAACATTCAGTACTTC. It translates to CASSRTERLAKNIQYF.

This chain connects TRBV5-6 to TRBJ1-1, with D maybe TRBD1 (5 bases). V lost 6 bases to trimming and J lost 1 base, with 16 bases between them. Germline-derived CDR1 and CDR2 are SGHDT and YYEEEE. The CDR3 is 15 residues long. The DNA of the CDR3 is TGTGCCAGCAACCCTTGGGGCGGGGGGAACACTGAAGCTTTCTTT. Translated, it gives CASNPWGGGNTEAFF.

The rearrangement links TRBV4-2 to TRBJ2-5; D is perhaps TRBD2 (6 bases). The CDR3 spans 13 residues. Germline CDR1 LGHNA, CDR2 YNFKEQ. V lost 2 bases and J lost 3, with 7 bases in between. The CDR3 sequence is CASSQREEETQYF. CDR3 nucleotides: TGTGCCAGCAGCCAAAGGGAGGAAGAGACCCAGTACTTC.

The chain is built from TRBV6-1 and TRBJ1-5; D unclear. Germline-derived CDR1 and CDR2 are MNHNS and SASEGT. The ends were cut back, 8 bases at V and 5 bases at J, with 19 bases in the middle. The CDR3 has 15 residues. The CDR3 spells CASGPGGNPYQPQHF. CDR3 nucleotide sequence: TGTGCCAGCGGTCCTGGCGGGAACCCCTATCAGCCCCAGCATTTT.

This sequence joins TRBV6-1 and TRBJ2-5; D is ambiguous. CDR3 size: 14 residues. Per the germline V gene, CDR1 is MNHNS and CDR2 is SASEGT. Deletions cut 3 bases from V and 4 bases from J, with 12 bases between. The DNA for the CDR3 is TGTGCCAGCAGTGACGCCGGCCCGCTAGAGACCCAGTACTTC. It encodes CASSDAGPLETQYF.

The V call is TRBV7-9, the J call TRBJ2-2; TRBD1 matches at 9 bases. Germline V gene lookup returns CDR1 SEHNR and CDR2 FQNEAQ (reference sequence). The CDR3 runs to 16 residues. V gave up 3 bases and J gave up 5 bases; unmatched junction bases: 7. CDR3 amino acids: CASSFQTGGNTGELFF. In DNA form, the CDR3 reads TGTGCCAGCAGCTTCCAGACAGGGGGGAATACCGGGGAGCTGTTTTTT.

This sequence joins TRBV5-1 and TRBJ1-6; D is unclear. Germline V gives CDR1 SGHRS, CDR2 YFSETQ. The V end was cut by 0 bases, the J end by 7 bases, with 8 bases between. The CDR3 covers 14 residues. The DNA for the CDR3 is TGCGCCAGCAGCTTGGAGGCGCGAAATTCACCCCTCCACTTT. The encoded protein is CASSLEARNSPLHF.

CDR3 bases: TGCAGCGTTTGGACAGGGAGAGTTGACAATGAGCAGTTCTTC. As protein: CSVWTGRVDNEQFF. This chain uses TRBV29-1 with TRBJ2-1; 8 positions match TRBD1. Germline CDR1 reads SQVTM; CDR2 reads ANQGSEA. This CDR3 region has 14 residues. V trimming: 5 bases; J trimming: 5 bases; junction bases outside the gene matches: 8.

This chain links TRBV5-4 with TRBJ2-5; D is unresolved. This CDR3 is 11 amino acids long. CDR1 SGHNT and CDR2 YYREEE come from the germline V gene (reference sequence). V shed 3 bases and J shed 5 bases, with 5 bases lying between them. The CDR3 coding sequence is TGTGCCAGCAGCTATTCGGAGACCCAGTACTTC. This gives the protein CASSYSETQYF.

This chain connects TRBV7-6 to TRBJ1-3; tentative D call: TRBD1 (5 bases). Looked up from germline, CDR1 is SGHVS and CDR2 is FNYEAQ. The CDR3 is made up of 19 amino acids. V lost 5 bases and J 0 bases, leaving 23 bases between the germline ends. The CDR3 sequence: CASSPLTPGQISSGNTIYF. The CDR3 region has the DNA TGTGCCAGCAGCCCACTCACACCGGGGCAGATAAGCTCTGGAAACACCATATATTTT. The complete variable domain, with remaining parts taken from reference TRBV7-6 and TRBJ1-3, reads GAGVSQSPRYKVTKRGQDVALRCDPISGHVSLYWYRQALGQGPEFLTYFNYEAQQDKSGLPNDRFSAERPEGSISTLTIQRTEQRDSAMYRCASSPLTPGQISSGNTIYFGEGSWLTVV.

The CDR3 DNA sequence: TGTGCCAGCAGTGAAGGGGGCGGTTATGAAAAACTGTTTTTT. Translated: CASSEGGGYEKLFF. This rearrangement joins TRBV6-1 to TRBJ1-4; D possibly corresponds to TRBD1 (5 bases). The ends were cut back, 1 base at V and 6 bases at J, with 9 bases in the middle. Looked up from germline, CDR1 is MNHNS and CDR2 is SASEGT. The CDR3 sequence is 14 residues long.

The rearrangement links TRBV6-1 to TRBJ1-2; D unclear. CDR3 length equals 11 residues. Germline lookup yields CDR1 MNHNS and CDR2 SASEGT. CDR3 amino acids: CAARPSYGYTF. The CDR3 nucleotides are TGTGCGGCCCGCCCCAGTTATGGCTACACCTTC.

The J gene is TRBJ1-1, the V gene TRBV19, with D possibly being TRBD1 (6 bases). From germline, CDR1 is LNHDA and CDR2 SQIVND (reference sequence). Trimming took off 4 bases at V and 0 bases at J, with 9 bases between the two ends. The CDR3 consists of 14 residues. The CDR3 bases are TGTGCCAGTAGTAGACAGGTTTTGAACACTGAAGCTTTCTTT. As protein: CASSRQVLNTEAFF.

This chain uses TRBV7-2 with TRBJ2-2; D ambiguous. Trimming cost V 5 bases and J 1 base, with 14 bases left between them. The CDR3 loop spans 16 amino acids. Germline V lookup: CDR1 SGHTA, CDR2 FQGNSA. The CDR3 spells CASSLGTFGNTGELFF. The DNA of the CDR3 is TGTGCCAGCAGCCTAGGAACCTTTGGGAACACCGGGGAGCTGTTTTTT.

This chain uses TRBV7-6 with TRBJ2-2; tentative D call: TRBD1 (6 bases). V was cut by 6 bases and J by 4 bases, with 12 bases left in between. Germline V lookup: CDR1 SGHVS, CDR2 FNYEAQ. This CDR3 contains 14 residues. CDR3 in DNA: TGTGCCAGCAGTCTGGGGGCCACCACCGGGGAGCTGTTTTTT. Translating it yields CASSLGATTGELFF.

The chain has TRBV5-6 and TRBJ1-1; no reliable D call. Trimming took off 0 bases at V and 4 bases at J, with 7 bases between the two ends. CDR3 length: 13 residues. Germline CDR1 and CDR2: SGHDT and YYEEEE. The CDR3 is CASSLVGSTEAFF. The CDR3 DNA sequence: TGTGCCAGCAGCTTGGTAGGTTCCACTGAAGCTTTCTTT.